This T cell receptor beta chain comes out of a study of CD8+ T cells in alopecia areata. Study-level information: Treated patients received oral tofacitinib, 5 to 10 mg twice daily. Tofacitinib administration persisted for 6 to 18 months, succeeded by 6 months off drug.

RNA was isolated and reverse transcribed to cDNA, the sequencing template. Generated by immunoSEQ multiplex PCR, the TCRdb table keeps only in-frame clones and is missing some. The sample includes some 210,000 clones, approximately 52% seen only once; the top ten take 0.4% to 0.55%. The CDR3 runs 15 residues. V gave up 0 bases and J gave up 4 bases, with 13 bases separating them. Germline V gene lookup returns CDR1 SGHRS and CDR2 YFSETQ. Study conclusions and caveats: Patients shared TCRs less clearly than mice did, possibly for HLA-related reasons.

Turning to this clone: Its matching antigen is unknown.

The receptor's source is a human donor with alopecia areata. The chain joins TRBV5-1 to TRBJ1-1; no clear D gene. The material was CD4+ T cells sorted from blood, obtained at week 0. CDR3 DNA sequence: TGCGCCAGCAGCTTGGCGGGCAGTAGTGGCACTGAAGCTTTCTTT. It translates to CASSLAGSSGTEAFF.